This T cell receptor beta chain was captured by sequencing in a study of response to subunit inactivated influenza vaccine. V lost 4 bases to trimming and J lost 9 bases; unmatched junction nucleotides: 17. CDR1 and CDR2 (germline): SQVTM, ANQGSEA. The CDR3 runs 16 residues. One entry per CDR3 protein results from TCRdb running MiXCR on the RT-PCR reads. This sample has over 650,000 distinct CDR3 sequences, with about 18% found just once. Study-level results: Authors suggested few new T cells are recruited by each seasonal influenza vaccination.

Only a few counts were recorded for this clonotype. Its antigen is not identified. The chain joins TRBV29-1 to TRBJ2-5; 10 nucleotides line up with TRBD2. The material sequenced was PBMCs from blood, taken about 5 days after vaccination. This TCR was recovered from a man aged 50 to 59 who received an inactivated influenza vaccine. The CDR3 DNA reads TGCAGCGTTGGGTGGCTAGCGGGAGATGTGGTGCGGCCCCAGTACTTC. Its translation is CSVGWLAGDVVRPQYF.